The sequence of this T cell receptor beta chain was determined in a study of shared clonotypes between healthy human individuals. The overall study: A donor's plate count was three for CD4 naive and three for CD4 memory; CD8 naive had two and CD8 memory one. Study-level points and caveats: The small donor group covered limited genetic and exposure diversity.

CDR3 length: 16 amino acids. The V gene end was trimmed by 3 bases and the J gene end by 6 bases; junction bases not matched to a gene: 8. CDR1 and CDR2 (germline): MDHEN, SYDVKM. To note about this clone: The antigen remains unidentified.

TCRdb's copy holds only in-frame clones and misses some; the assay was immunoSEQ multiplex PCR. This table holds about 1,900,000 clones, approximately 95% found once. Selected positively for CCR7 and CD45RO-negative, naive CD8 cells excluded terminally differentiated effector memory CD45RA+ cells. This sequence joins TRBV28 and TRBJ2-2, with 9 bases aligning to TRBD2. What was sequenced was naive CD8+ T cells sorted from blood. This sequence originates from a man aged 18 to 29 in good health. The CDR3 bases are TGTGCCAGCAGTTTCCCGGGACTAGCCTTAGCCGGGGAGCTGTTTTTT. It yields the protein CASSFPGLALAGELFF.